A single T cell receptor beta chain is shown here with its context. This specimen belongs to a study of blood T cell repertoires in COVID-19. The overall study: The United States, Italy and Spain provided the acute and convalescent COVID-19 samples. PBMCs, B-cell-depleted T cells, or T cells were the source of the cDNA or gDNA that made up the material.

The assay was immunoSEQ multiplex PCR, and TCRdb's table has in-frame clones only and misses some. The sample includes about 300,000 clones, around 84% of them seen just once. CDR1 MRHNA and CDR2 SNTAGT come from the germline V gene. The V and J ends lost 3 bases and 8 bases, in that order; junction bases with no gene match: 7. This CDR3 contains 14 residues. Recruits, aged roughly 18 to 89 years, lived in 24 US areas. Each recovered donor of Cohort 3 presented with two negative PCRs, clearance, or symptom resolution. The sequence was obtained from a woman aged 45 to 65 who had recovered from COVID-19. Sequencing input: PBMCs or T cells enriched from blood (not recorded which). This chain uses TRBV6-4 with TRBJ2-1; 7 bases map to TRBD2. The DNA for the CDR3 is TGTGCCAGCAGTGAAGGCCAGGGAGGGTATGAGCAGTTCTTC. This encodes CASSEGQGGYEQFF.